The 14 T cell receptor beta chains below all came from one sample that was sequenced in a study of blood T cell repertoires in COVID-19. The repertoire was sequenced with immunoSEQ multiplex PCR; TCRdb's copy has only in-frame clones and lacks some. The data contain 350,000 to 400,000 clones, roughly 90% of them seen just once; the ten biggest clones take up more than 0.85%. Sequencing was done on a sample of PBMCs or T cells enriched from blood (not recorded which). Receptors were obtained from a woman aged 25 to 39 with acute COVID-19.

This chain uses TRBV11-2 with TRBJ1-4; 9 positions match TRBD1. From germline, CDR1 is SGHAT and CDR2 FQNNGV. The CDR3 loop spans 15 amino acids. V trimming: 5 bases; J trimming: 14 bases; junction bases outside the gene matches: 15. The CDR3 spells CASSEAPGQGYGLFF. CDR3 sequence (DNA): TGTGCCAGCAGCGAAGCACCGGGACAGGGATACGGGCTGTTTTTT.

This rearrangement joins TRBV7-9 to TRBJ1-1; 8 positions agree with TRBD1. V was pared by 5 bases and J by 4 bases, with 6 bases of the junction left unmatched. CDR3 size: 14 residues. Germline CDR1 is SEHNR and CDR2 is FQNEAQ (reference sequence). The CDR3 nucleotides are TGTGCCAGCAGCCCGAGACAGGGGATCACTGAAGCTTTCTTT. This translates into CASSPRQGITEAFF. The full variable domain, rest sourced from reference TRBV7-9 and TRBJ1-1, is DTGVSQNPRHKITKRGQNVTFRCDPISEHNRLYWYRQTLGQGPEFLTYFQNEAQLEKSRLLSDRFSAERPKGSFSTLEIQRTEQGDSAMYLCASSPRQGITEAFFGQGTRLTVV.

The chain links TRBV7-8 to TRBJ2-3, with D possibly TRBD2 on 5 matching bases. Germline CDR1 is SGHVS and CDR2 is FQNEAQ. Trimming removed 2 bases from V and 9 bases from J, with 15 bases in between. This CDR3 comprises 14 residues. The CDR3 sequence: CASSLSAGAGTQYF. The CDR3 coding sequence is TGTGCCAGCAGCTTATCTGCGGGCGCCGGAACGCAGTATTTT.

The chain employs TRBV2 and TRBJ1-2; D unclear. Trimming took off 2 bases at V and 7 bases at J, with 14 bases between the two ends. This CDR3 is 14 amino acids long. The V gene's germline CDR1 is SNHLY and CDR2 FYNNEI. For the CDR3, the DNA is TGTGCCAGCAGTGAATCGAAGCGCGGCAGTGGCTACACCTTC. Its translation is CASSESKRGSGYTF.

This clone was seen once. DNA for the CDR3: TGTGCCAGCAGTTACTCTAGCAACTCCTATAATTCACCCCTCCACTTT. This gives the protein CASSYSSNSYNSPLHF. The chain links TRBV6-5 to TRBJ1-6; no clear D gene. The V gene lost 0 bases and the J gene lost 0 bases, with 6 bases spanning the gap. Germline V lookup: CDR1 MNHEY, CDR2 SVGAGI. The CDR3 is 16 amino acids.

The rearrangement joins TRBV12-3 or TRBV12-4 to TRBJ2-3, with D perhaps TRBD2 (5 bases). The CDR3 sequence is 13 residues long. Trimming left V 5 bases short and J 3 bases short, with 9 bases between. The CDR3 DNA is TGTGCCAGCAGTCGACGGGGTACAGATACGCAGTATTTT. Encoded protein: CASSRRGTDTQYF.

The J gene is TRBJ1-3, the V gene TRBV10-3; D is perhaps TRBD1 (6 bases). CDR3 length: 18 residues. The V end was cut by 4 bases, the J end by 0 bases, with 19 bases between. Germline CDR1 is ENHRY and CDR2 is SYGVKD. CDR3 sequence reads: CAISGNEQGTSSGNTIYF. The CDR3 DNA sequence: TGTGCCATCAGTGGAAATGAACAGGGAACCTCCTCTGGAAACACCATATATTTT.

The CDR3 reads CASSLTGFQAFF. In DNA, the CDR3 is TGTGCCAGCAGCTTGACAGGGTTTCAAGCTTTCTTT. This chain links TRBV7-9 with TRBJ1-1, with 7 bases lining up with TRBD1. Germline CDR1 SEHNR, CDR2 FQNEAQ (reference sequence). The CDR3 is 12 amino acids. V lost 3 bases and J lost 9; bases outside the gene matches: 4.

The CDR3 nucleotides are TGTGCCAGCGGGCCGACAGGGTTTCAAGAGACCCAGTACTTC. Protein sequence: CASGPTGFQETQYF. V and J are TRBV11-1 and TRBJ2-5, with 7 bases identical to TRBD1. This CDR3 is 14 amino acids long. The germline V gene has CDR1 SGHAT and CDR2 FQDESV (reference sequence). V trimming: 8 bases; J trimming: 2 bases; junction bases outside the gene matches: 8.

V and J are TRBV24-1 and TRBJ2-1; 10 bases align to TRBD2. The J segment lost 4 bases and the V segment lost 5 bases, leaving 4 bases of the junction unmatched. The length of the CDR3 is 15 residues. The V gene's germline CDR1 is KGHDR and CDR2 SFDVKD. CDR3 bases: TGTGCCACCAGTGCACTAGCGGGGCCTTACAATGAGCAGTTCTTC. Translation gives CATSALAGPYNEQFF.

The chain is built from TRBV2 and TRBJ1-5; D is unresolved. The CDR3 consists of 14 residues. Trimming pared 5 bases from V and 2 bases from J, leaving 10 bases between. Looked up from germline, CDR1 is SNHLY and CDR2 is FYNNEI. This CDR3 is CASSHSIGNQPQHF. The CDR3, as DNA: TGTGCCAGCAGTCACAGTATAGGCAATCAGCCCCAGCATTTT.

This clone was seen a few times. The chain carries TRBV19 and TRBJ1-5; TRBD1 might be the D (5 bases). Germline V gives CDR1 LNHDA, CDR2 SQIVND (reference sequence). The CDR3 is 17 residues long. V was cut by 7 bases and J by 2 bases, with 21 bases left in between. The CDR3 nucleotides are TGTGCCAGTACCCCCCGGGGTCCGGGGGGTGGCAATCAGCCCCAGCATTTT. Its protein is CASTPRGPGGGNQPQHF.

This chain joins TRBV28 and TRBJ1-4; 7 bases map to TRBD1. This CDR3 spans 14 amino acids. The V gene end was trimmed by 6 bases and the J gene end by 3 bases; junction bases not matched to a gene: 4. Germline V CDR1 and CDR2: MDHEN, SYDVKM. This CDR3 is CASRRQGSNEKLFF. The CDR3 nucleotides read TGTGCCAGCAGAAGACAGGGCTCTAATGAAAAACTGTTTTTT.

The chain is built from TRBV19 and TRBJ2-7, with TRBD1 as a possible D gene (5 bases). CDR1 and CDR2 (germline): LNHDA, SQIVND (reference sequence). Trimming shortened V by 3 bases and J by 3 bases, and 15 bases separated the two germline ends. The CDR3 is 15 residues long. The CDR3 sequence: CASSISAGMDYEQYF. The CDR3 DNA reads TGTGCCAGTAGTATTTCGGCAGGGATGGACTACGAGCAGTACTTC.